These 23 T cell receptor beta chains were all obtained from the same sample, sequenced in a study of early T cells in non-severe SARS-CoV-2 infection. TCRdb ran MiXCR on the 5' RACE reads and lists one entry per CDR3 protein. Altogether tens of thousands of distinct CDR3 sequences are present, roughly 15% being singletons, with the ten largest covering 12%. Source material: whole blood. These TCRs come from an adult who was a healthcare worker with PCR-confirmed SARS-CoV-2 infection or an uninfected control (not recorded which).

This chain joins TRBV29-1 and TRBJ1-3; no definite D call. Trimming removed 0 bases from V and 0 bases from J, with 0 bases in between. CDR1 is SQVTM and CDR2 is ANQGSEA in the germline V gene. CDR3 size: 12 residues. The CDR3 sequence is CSVEDSGNTIYF. As DNA, the CDR3 is TGCAGCGTTGAAGACTCTGGAAACACCATATATTTT.

The rearrangement links TRBV5-6 to TRBJ2-7; 7 bases match TRBD2. Per the germline V gene, CDR1 is SGHDT and CDR2 is YYEEEE. This CDR3 has 14 amino acids. J lost 2 bases, V lost 4 bases, and 6 bases had no gene match. CDR3 DNA: TGTGCCAGCAGCCATACTAGCGAGGCCTACGAGCAGTACTTC. Amino acid sequence: CASSHTSEAYEQYF.

This clonotype was seen more than once but under ten times. The CDR3 DNA sequence: TGCAGTGCTAGGCCAGGGGCATACCGCACCGGGGAGCTGTTTTTT. It specifies CSARPGAYRTGELFF. The chain recombines TRBV20-1 with TRBJ2-2, with a weak D call TRBD1 (6 bases). The CDR3 totals 15 residues. The germline V and J ends were trimmed by 3 bases and 4 bases, with 15 bases remaining between them. The germline V gene has CDR1 DFQATT and CDR2 SNEGSKA (reference sequence).

Only a few counts were recorded for this clonotype. The V call is TRBV29-1, the J call TRBJ2-7; 7 bases map to TRBD1. Germline CDR1 is SQVTM and CDR2 is ANQGSEA. CDR3 length: 11 residues. V was clipped by 3 bases and J by 6 bases; unmatched bases: 2. CDR3 in amino acids: CSVEGQCEQYF. The CDR3 DNA follows: TGCAGCGTTGAGGGACAGTGCGAGCAGTACTTC.

This clonotype has ten or more counts. The CDR3 DNA follows: TGTGCCAGCAGCTTCGCAGGAAGCTCTGGAAACACCATATATTTT. Translated, it gives CASSFAGSSGNTIYF. The chain is built from TRBV7-9 and TRBJ1-3; D unresolved. The V gene lost 3 bases and the J gene lost 0 bases, with 9 bases spanning the gap. The CDR3 covers 15 residues. CDR1 is SEHNR and CDR2 is FQNEAQ in the germline V gene (reference sequence).

This clonotype has only a few counts. The chain joins TRBV25-1 to TRBJ1-1; no clear D gene. Germline V gene lookup returns CDR1 MGHDK and CDR2 SYGVNS. This CDR3 spans 12 amino acids. The V end lost 1 base, the J end lost 5 bases, and 5 bases lay between the germline ends. The CDR3 DNA follows: TGTGCCAGCAGTGAATTGGGGACTGAAGCTTTCTTT. It specifies CASSELGTEAFF.

This clonotype was counted only a few times. The chain carries TRBV7-6 and TRBJ2-3, with TRBD2 matching over 11 bases. Trimming cost V 4 bases and J 4 bases; bases outside gene matches: 7. CDR1 and CDR2 (germline): SGHVS, FNYEAQ. The CDR3 loop spans 16 amino acids. The CDR3 spells CASSSLAGESADTQYF. The CDR3 coding sequence is TGTGCCAGCAGCTCACTAGCGGGAGAATCAGCAGATACGCAGTATTTT.

The table lists this clonotype with a few counts. The V gene is TRBV6-6, the J gene TRBJ2-5; the D gene is possibly TRBD2 (7 bases). Trimming removed 2 bases at V and 2 bases at J, with 12 bases between. CDR1 and CDR2 from the germline V gene are MNHNY and SVGAGI (reference sequence). The CDR3 contains 15 residues. In DNA form, the CDR3 reads TGTGCCAGCAGTTACCCCGGGGGGCTGCAAGAGACCCAGTACTTC. Its protein product is CASSYPGGLQETQYF.

The table lists this clonotype with a few counts. The chain combines TRBV7-2 with TRBJ1-3, with 7 bases fitting TRBD1. V shed 5 bases and J 5 bases; nucleotides not matched to a gene: 6. CDR1 is SGHTA, CDR2 FQGNSA, per germline. The CDR3 consists of 14 residues. The CDR3 nucleotides are TGTGCCAGCAGCCCCAGGACAGGAAGAAACACCATATATTTT. This encodes CASSPRTGRNTIYF.

The gene calls are TRBV4-1 and TRBJ1-1; a weak D match, TRBD1 (5 bases). V lost 1 base and J lost 7, with 19 bases in between. The CDR3 runs to 16 residues. Germline V gives CDR1 MGHRA, CDR2 YSYEKL. This CDR3 is CASSQVANQGSLEAFF. For the CDR3, the DNA is TGCGCCAGCAGCCAAGTAGCTAACCAGGGCAGTCTTGAAGCTTTCTTT.

This clonotype was counted only a few times. The genes are TRBV7-3 and TRBJ2-7; TRBD1 matches at 8 bases. After removal of 5 bases from V and 3 bases from J, the junction contained 6 bases not matched to a gene. This CDR3 has 14 residues. Germline V gives CDR1 SGHTA, CDR2 FQGTGA. CDR3 nucleotide sequence: TGTGCCAGCAGCCCAGGGACAGGTGGCTACGAGCAGTACTTC. It encodes CASSPGTGGYEQYF.

This clonotype was observed many times. Here the CDR3 reads CASSLGVSNQPQHF. Written as DNA, the CDR3 is TGTGCCAGCAGCCTTGGAGTTAGCAATCAGCCCCAGCATTTT. V is TRBV6-5 and J is TRBJ1-5; D remains unclear. The length of the CDR3 is 14 residues. V was trimmed by 6 bases and J by 0 bases, leaving 9 bases between them. The germline gives CDR1 MNHEY, CDR2 SVGAGI.

This clonotype was seen at least ten times. This chain uses TRBV19 with TRBJ1-5, with 7 nucleotides matching TRBD1. The CDR3 extends over 17 amino acids. The V and J ends lost 7 bases and 2 bases, in that order; junction bases with no gene match: 14. From germline, CDR1 is LNHDA and CDR2 SQIVND (reference sequence). The CDR3 DNA is TGTGCCAGTACCCCGCCCCAAGGGGGCAGCGGCAATCAGCCCCAGCATTTT. Encoded protein: CASTPPQGGSGNQPQHF.

This clonotype was seen a few times. The rearrangement joins TRBV25-1 to TRBJ1-1; D is unresolved. CDR3 size: 13 residues. V lost 0 bases, J lost 7 bases, and 9 bases lay in between. The germline V gene has CDR1 MGHDK and CDR2 SYGVNS. The DNA of the CDR3 is TGTGCCAGCAGTGAATATCGGGGTGTTGAAGCTTTCTTT. Protein sequence: CASSEYRGVEAFF.

This clonotype was observed at least ten times. CDR3 amino acids: CSARDHDRGSTGELFF. CDR3 bases: TGCAGTGCTAGAGACCACGATCGGGGAAGCACCGGGGAGCTGTTTTTT. This sequence joins TRBV20-1 and TRBJ2-2, with D possibly being TRBD2 (5 bases). Germline V gives CDR1 DFQATT, CDR2 SNEGSKA (reference sequence). The CDR3 spans 16 residues. Trimming removed 0 bases at V and 4 bases at J, with 15 bases between.

At least ten counts were recorded for this clonotype. This rearrangement joins TRBV20-1 to TRBJ1-6, with TRBD1 matching over 11 bases. After removal of 1 base from V and 7 bases from J, the junction contained 6 bases not matched to a gene. The CDR3 loop spans 16 amino acids. Germline assignment: CDR1 DFQATT and CDR2 SNEGSKA (reference sequence). The CDR3, as DNA: TGCAGTGCTAGAGGGCCGGGACAGGGGGGAAATTCACCCCTCCACTTT. Protein: CSARGPGQGGNSPLHF.

The chain is built from TRBV4-1 and TRBJ2-4, with TRBD2 matching 8 bases. J was trimmed by 0 bases and V by 0 bases; bases with no gene match: 7. CDR3 length: 18 residues. Germline V gives CDR1 MGHRA, CDR2 YSYEKL. CDR3 sequence reads: CASSQEGGGMLAKNIQYF. CDR3 nucleotides: TGCGCCAGCAGCCAAGAAGGCGGGGGGATGCTAGCCAAAAACATTCAGTACTTC.

In this sample, this clonotype turned up once. The chain links TRBV7-2 to TRBJ1-1, with 8 bases identical to TRBD1. Germline V gene lookup returns CDR1 SGHTA and CDR2 FQGNSA. V dropped 4 bases and J dropped 1; count of bases not matched to a gene: 11. The CDR3 totals 17 residues. In DNA, the CDR3 is TGTGCCAGCAGCTACCCTACGGACAGGGAGGCGAACACTGAAGCTTTCTTT. Protein sequence: CASSYPTDREANTEAFF.

This clonotype was detected once. The V and J genes are TRBV12-3 or TRBV12-4 and TRBJ1-5; 8 bases map to TRBD1. The CDR3 is 18 residues long. V trimming: 4 bases; J trimming: 0 bases; junction bases outside the gene matches: 11. The CDR3 reads CASSSPRGQVYSNQPQHF. Here the CDR3 DNA reads TGTGCCAGCAGTTCCCCGAGGGGACAGGTATATAGCAATCAGCCCCAGCATTTT.

J is TRBJ2-7 and V is TRBV6-5, with a tentative D call TRBD2 (7 bases). The germline CDR1 and CDR2 sequences are MNHEY and SVGAGI. CDR3 length: 15 residues. Trimming shortened V by 5 bases and J by 3 bases, and 17 bases separated the two germline ends. This CDR3 is CASSRSGGGRYEQYF. As DNA, the CDR3 is TGTGCCAGCAGTCGTAGTGGGGGGGGGCGCTACGAGCAGTACTTC.

This clonotype was counted at least ten times. The chain combines TRBV7-2 with TRBJ2-3, with 7 bases matching TRBD2. Unmatched junction bases numbered 9, after V lost 3 bases and J lost 6 bases. There are 15 residues in the CDR3. The V gene's germline CDR1 is SGHTA and CDR2 FQGNSA. This CDR3 is CASSFGGGGPDTQYF. The CDR3 coding sequence is TGTGCCAGCAGCTTTGGCGGGGGAGGGCCTGATACGCAGTATTTT.

This clonotype was picked up many times. V usage is TRBV7-8 and J usage is TRBJ2-2; D gene ambiguous. In germline, CDR1 is SGHVS, CDR2 FQNEAQ. Trimming left V 0 bases short and J 0 bases short, with 8 bases between. The CDR3 totals 16 residues. The CDR3 nucleotides are TGTGCCAGCAGCTTAGCAGCAGTCGCGAACACCGGGGAGCTGTTTTTT. Protein: CASSLAAVANTGELFF.

The gene calls are TRBV7-2 and TRBJ2-7, with 15 bases aligning to TRBD2. The germline gives CDR1 SGHTA, CDR2 FQGNSA. The CDR3 runs to 15 residues. V was pared by 5 bases and J by 6 bases, with 5 bases of the junction left unmatched. CDR3 in amino acids: CASSPGLAGGVEQYF. DNA for the CDR3: TGTGCCAGCAGCCCTGGACTAGCGGGAGGGGTCGAGCAGTACTTC.